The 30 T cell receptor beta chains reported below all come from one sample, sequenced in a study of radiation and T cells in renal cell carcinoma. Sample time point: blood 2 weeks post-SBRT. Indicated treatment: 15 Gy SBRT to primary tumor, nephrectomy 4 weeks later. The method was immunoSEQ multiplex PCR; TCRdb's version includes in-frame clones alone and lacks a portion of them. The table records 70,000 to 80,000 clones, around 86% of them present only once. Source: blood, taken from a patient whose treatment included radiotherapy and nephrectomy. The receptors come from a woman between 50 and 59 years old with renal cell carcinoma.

The DNA of the CDR3 is TGTGCCAGCAGCTTAGGGTCGGGGGCCCAAGCTAACTATGGCTACACCTTC. Its translation: CASSLGSGAQANYGYTF. The V gene is TRBV7-2, the J gene TRBJ1-2; perhaps TRBD1 as D (6 bases). CDR1 and CDR2 (germline): SGHTA, FQGNSA. The CDR3 covers 17 residues. The V end was cut by 1 base, the J end by 0 bases, with 15 bases between.

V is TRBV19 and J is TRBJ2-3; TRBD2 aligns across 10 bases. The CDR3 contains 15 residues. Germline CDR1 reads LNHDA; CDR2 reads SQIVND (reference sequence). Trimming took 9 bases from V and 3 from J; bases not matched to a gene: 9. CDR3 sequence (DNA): TGTGCCAGCCGTACTAGCGGGGTACCAACAGATACGCAGTATTTT. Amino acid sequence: CASRTSGVPTDTQYF. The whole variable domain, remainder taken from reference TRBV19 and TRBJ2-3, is DGGITQSPKYLFRKEGQNVTLSCEQNLNHDAMYWYRQDPGQGLRLIYYSQIVNDFQKGDIAEGYSVSREKKESFPLTVTSAQKNPTAFYLCASRTSGVPTDTQYFGPGTRLTVL.

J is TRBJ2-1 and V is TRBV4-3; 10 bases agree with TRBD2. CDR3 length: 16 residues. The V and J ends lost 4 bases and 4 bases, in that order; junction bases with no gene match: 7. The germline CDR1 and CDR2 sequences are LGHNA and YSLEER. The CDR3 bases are TGCGCCAGCAGCCGAGCAAGGACTAGCGGTTACAATGAGCAGTTCTTC. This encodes CASSRARTSGYNEQFF.

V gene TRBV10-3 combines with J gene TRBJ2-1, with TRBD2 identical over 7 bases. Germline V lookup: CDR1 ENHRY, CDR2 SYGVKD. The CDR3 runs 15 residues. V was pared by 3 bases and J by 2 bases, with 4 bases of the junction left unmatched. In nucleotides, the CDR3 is TGTGCCATCAGTGAACTAGCGACCGCCTACAATGAGCAGTTCTTC. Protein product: CAISELATAYNEQFF.

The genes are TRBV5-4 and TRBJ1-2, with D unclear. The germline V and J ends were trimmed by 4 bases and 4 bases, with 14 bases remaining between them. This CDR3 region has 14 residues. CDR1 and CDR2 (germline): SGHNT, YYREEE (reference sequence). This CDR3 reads CASSLRSMLYGYTF. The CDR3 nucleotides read TGTGCCAGCAGCCTACGGAGCATGCTCTATGGCTACACCTTC.

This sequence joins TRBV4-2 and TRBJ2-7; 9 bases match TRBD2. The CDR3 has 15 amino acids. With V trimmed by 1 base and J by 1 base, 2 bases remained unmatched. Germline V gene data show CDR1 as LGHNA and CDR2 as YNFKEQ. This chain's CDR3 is CASSQGTSESYEQYF. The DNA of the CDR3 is TGTGCCAGCAGCCAAGGGACTAGCGAGTCCTACGAGCAGTACTTC.

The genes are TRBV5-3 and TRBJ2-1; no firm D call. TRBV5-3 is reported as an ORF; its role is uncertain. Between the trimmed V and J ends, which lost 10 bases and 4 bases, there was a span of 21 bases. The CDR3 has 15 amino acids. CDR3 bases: TGTGCCGCCGCCCTGGCGGAGACTCTATACAATGAGCAGTTCTTC. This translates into CAAALAETLYNEQFF.

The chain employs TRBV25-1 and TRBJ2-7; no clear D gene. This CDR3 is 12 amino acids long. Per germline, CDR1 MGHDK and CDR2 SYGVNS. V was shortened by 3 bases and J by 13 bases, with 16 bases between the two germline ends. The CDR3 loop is CASSDQDPGDYF. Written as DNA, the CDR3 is TGTGCCAGCAGTGATCAGGACCCGGGCGACTACTTC.

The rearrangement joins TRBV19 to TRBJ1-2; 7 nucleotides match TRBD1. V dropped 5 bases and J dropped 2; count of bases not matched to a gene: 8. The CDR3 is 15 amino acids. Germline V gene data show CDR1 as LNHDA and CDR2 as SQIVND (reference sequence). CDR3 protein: CASSVPTGRNYGYTF. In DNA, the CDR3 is TGTGCCAGTAGTGTTCCGACAGGGCGCAACTATGGCTACACCTTC.

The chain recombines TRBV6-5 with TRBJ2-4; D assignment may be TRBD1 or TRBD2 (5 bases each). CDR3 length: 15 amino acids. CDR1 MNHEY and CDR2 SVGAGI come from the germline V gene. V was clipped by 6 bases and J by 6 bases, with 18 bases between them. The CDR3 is CASSPGTIVGNIQYF. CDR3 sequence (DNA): TGTGCCAGCAGCCCGGGGACCATAGTAGGAAACATTCAGTACTTC.

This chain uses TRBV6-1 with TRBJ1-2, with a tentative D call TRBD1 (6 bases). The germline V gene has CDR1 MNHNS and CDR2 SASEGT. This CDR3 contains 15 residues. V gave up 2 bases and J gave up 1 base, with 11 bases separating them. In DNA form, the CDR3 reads TGTGCCAGCAGTGAAAGGAAGGGGGTTAACTATGGCTACACCTTC. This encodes CASSERKGVNYGYTF.

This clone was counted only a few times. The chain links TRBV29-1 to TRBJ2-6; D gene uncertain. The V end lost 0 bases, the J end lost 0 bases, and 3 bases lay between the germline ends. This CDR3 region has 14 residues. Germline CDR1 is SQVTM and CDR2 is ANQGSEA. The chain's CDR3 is CSVEDSSGANVLTF. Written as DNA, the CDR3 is TGCAGCGTTGAAGACAGCTCTGGGGCCAACGTCCTGACTTTC.

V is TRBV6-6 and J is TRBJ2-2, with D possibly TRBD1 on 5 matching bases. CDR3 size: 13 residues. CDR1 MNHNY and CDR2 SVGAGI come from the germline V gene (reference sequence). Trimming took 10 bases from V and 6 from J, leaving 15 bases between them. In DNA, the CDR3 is TGTGCCACCAGGGCCCTAGATTCCGGGGAGCTGTTTTTT. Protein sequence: CATRALDSGELFF.

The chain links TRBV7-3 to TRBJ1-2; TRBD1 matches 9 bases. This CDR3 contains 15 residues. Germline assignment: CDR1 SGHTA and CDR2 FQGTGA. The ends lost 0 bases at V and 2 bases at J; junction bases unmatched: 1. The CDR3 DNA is TGTGCCAGCAGCTTAACGGGACAGGGAAACTATGGCTACACCTTC. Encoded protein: CASSLTGQGNYGYTF.

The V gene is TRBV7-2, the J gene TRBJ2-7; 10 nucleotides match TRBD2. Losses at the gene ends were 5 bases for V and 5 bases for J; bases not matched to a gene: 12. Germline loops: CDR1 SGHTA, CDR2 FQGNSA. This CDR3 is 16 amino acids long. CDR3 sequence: CASSPLPLAGNDEQYF. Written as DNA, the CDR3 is TGTGCCAGCAGCCCCCTCCCACTAGCGGGGAACGACGAGCAGTACTTC.

CDR3 in DNA: TGTGCCAGCAGCTTAGAAGAGACCTATAGCTCCTACGAGCAGTACTTC. Residues: CASSLEETYSSYEQYF. This chain uses TRBV7-8 with TRBJ2-7, with D hard to call. The CDR3 loop spans 16 amino acids. Trimming took 1 base from V and 0 from J, leaving 13 bases between them. CDR1 SGHVS and CDR2 FQNEAQ come from the germline V gene.

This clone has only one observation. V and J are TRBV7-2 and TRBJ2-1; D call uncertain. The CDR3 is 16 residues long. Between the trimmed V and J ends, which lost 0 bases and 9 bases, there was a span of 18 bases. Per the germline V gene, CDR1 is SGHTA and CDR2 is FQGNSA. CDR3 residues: CASSLASPKTGVEQFF. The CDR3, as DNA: TGTGCCAGCAGCTTAGCTAGCCCGAAGACTGGGGTTGAGCAGTTCTTC.

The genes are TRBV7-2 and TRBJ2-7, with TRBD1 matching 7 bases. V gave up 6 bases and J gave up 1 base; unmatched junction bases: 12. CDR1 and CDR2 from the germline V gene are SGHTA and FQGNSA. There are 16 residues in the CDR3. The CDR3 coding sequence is TGTGCCAGCAGTTCTAACAGGGGAGAGGGATCCTACGAGCAGTACTTC. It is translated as CASSSNRGEGSYEQYF.

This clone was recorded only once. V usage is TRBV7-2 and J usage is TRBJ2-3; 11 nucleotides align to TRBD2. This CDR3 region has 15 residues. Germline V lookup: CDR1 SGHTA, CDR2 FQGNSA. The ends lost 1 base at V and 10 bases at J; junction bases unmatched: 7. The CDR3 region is CASSLEATSGSPQYF. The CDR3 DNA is TGTGCCAGCAGCTTAGAGGCCACTAGCGGGAGCCCGCAGTATTTT.

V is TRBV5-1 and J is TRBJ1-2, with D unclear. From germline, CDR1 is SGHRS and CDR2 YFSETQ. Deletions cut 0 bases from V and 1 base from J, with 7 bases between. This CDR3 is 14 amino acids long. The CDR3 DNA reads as TGCGCCAGCAGCTTGGAGATTTTTAACTATGGCTACACCTTC. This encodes CASSLEIFNYGYTF.

The CDR3 DNA follows: TGCAGCGTTGCGGATAGCGGGGGGGCCGGGCAGTTCTTC. Translating gives CSVADSGGAGQFF. This chain connects TRBV29-1 to TRBJ2-1; 11 nucleotides align to TRBD2. With 4 bases clipped from V and 12 bases from J, the junction kept 8 bases outside the gene matches. Germline V gives CDR1 SQVTM, CDR2 ANQGSEA. The CDR3 loop spans 13 amino acids.

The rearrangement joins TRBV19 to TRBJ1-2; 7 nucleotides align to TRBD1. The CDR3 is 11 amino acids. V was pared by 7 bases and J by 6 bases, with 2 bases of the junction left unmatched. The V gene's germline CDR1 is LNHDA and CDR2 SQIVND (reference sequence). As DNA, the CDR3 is TGTGCCAGTAACAGGGGTCATGGCTACACCTTC. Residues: CASNRGHGYTF.

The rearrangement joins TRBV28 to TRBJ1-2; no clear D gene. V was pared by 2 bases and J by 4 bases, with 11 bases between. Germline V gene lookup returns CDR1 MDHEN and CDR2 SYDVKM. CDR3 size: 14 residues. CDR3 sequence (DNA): TGTGCCAGCAGTTTAAGTGGGGAATTCTATGGCTACACCTTC. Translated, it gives CASSLSGEFYGYTF.

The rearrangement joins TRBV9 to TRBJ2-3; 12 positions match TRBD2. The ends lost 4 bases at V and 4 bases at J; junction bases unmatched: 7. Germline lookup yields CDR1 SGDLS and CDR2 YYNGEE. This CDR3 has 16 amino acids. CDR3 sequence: CASSSLAGGLSDTQYF. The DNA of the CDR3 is TGTGCCAGCAGCAGTCTAGCGGGGGGGTTGTCAGATACGCAGTATTTT.

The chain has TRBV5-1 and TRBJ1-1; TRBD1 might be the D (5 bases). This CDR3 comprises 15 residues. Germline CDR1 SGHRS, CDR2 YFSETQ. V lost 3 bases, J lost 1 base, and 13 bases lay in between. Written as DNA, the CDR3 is TGCGCCAGCAGCTGGGGGACTTCTGGGAACACTGAAGCTTTCTTT. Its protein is CASSWGTSGNTEAFF.

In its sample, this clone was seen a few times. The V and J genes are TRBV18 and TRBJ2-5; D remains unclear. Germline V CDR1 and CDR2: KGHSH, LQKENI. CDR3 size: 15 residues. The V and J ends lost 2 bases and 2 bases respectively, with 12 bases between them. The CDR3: CASSPETGPQETQYF. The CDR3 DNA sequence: TGTGCCAGCTCACCAGAAACGGGTCCTCAAGAGACCCAGTACTTC.

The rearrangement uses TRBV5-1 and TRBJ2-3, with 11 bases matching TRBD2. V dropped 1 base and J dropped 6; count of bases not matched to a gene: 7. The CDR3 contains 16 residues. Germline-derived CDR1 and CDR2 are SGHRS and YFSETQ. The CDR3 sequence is CASSLNLAGGRDTQYF. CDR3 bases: TGCGCCAGCAGCTTGAACCTAGCGGGGGGTAGGGATACGCAGTATTTT. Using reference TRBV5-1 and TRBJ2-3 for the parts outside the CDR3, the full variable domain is KAGVTQTPRYLIKTRGQQVTLSCSPISGHRSVSWYQQTPGQGLQFLFEYFSETQRNKGNFPGRFSGRQFSNSRSEMNVSTLELGDSALYLCASSLNLAGGRDTQYFGPGTRLTVL.

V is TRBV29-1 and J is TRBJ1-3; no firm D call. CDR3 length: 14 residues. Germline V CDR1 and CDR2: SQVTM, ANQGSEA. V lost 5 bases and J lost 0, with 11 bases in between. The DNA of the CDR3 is TGCAGCGTTTCGTTTGACCTCTCTGGAAACACCATATATTTT. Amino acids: CSVSFDLSGNTIYF.

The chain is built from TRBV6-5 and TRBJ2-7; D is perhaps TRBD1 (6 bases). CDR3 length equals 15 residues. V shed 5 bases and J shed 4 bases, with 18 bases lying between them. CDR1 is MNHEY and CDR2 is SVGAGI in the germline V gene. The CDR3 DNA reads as TGTGCCAGCAGTCGGCCCACCATGGGGGCTTACGAGCAGTACTTC. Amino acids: CASSRPTMGAYEQYF.

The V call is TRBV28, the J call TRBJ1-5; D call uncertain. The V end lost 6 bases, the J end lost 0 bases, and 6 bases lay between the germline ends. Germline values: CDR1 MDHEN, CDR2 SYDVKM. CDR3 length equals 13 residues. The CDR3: CASSRDSNQPQHF. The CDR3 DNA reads TGTGCCAGCAGCAGAGATAGCAATCAGCCCCAGCATTTT.